What follows are 24 T cell receptor beta chains derived from one specimen sequenced in a study of blood T cell repertoires in COVID-19. Profiled with immunoSEQ multiplex PCR; TCRdb holds only in-frame clones, not every one. The repertoire holds around 300,000 clones, more than 75% seen once, with around 2% in the top ten. The sample comprised PBMCs or T cells enriched from blood (not recorded which). The origin of the receptors is a woman aged 55-70 years in a cohort exposed to, infected with or recovered from COVID-19 (not recorded which).

The genes are TRBV7-9 and TRBJ1-6; maybe TRBD1 (6 bases). This CDR3 has 16 residues. Trimming shortened V by 4 bases and J by 2 bases, and 12 bases separated the two germline ends. Looked up from germline, CDR1 is SEHNR and CDR2 is FQNEAQ (reference sequence). CDR3 bases: TGTGCCAGCAGCTCGGGACAAGTAACCTATAATTCACCCCTCCACTTT. Protein: CASSSGQVTYNSPLHF. Looking up the rest from reference TRBV7-9 and TRBJ1-6 gives the full variable domain: DTGVSQNPRHKITKRGQNVTFRCDPISEHNRLYWYRQTLGQGPEFLTYFQNEAQLEKSRLLSDRFSAERPKGSFSTLEIQRTEQGDSAMYLCASSSGQVTYNSPLHFGNGTRLTVT.

The chain joins TRBV9 to TRBJ1-2; D is undetermined. Between the trimmed V and J ends, which lost 0 bases and 0 bases, there was a span of 9 bases. Germline values: CDR1 SGDLS, CDR2 YYNGEE. The CDR3 contains 15 residues. In nucleotides, the CDR3 is TGTGCCAGCAGCGTAGCCGTAGCCTCTAACTATGGCTACACCTTC. This codes for CASSVAVASNYGYTF. The variable domain in full, completed from reference TRBV9 and TRBJ1-2, reads DSGVTQTPKHLITATGQRVTLRCSPRSGDLSVYWYQQSLDQGLQFLIQYYNGEERAKGNILERFSAQQFPDLHSELNLSSLELGDSALYFCASSVAVASNYGYTFGSGTRLTVV.

The chain is built from TRBV10-1 and TRBJ2-7; TRBD2 matches 9 bases. The CDR3 has 16 residues. CDR1 is WNHNN, CDR2 SYGVQD, per germline (reference sequence). The trim removed 5 bases at V and 4 bases at J, leaving 12 bases unmatched. Here the CDR3 DNA reads TGCGCCAGCAGTCCGGCCTCTAGCGGGACCTTATACGAGCAGTACTTC. Translation: CASSPASSGTLYEQYF.

This clone showed up just once. V gene TRBV28 combines with J gene TRBJ2-2; 9 nucleotides match TRBD1. CDR3 size: 13 residues. The germline V gene encodes CDR1 MDHEN and CDR2 SYDVKM. Trimming at V came to 9 bases and at J to 5 bases, leaving 4 bases not matched to a gene. CDR3 in DNA: TGTGCCAGTAACAGGGGGCGGACCGGGGAGCTGTTTTTT. This translates into CASNRGRTGELFF. Looking up the rest from reference TRBV28 and TRBJ2-2 gives the full variable domain: DVKVTQSSRYLVKRTGEKVFLECVQDMDHENMFWYRQDPGLGLRLIYFSYDVKMKEKGDIPEGYSVSREKKERFSLILESASTNQTSMYLCASNRGRTGELFFGEGSRLTVL.

Comments on this clone: Additional DNA sequences in this sample encode the identical CDR3. V usage is TRBV10-3 and J usage is TRBJ2-7; 11 bases map to TRBD1. CDR1 and CDR2 (germline): ENHRY, SYGVKD. The CDR3 loop spans 14 amino acids. J gave up 4 bases and V 6 bases, and 5 bases lay outside the gene matches. The CDR3 spells CAISPGQGGYEQYF. In nucleotides, the CDR3 is TGTGCCATCAGCCCGGGACAGGGGGGGTACGAGCAGTACTTC.

This sequence joins TRBV28 and TRBJ1-2; D remains unclear. Trimming took 3 bases from V and 5 from J, leaving 13 bases between them. The germline V gene has CDR1 MDHEN and CDR2 SYDVKM. The CDR3 length is 14 residues. The CDR3 loop is CASSFSSQSYGYTF. The CDR3 DNA follows: TGTGCCAGCAGTTTCTCTTCACAATCGTATGGCTACACCTTC.

In this sample, this clone turned up once. The gene calls are TRBV18 and TRBJ2-3; 12 bases are a match to TRBD2. The length of the CDR3 is 17 residues. Per the germline V gene, CDR1 is KGHSH and CDR2 is LQKENI. Trimming cost V 2 bases and J 3 bases; bases outside gene matches: 6. CDR3 nucleotide sequence: TGTGCCAGCTCACCAACCTTCGGGACTAGCGGGACAGATACGCAGTATTTT. Protein: CASSPTFGTSGTDTQYF.

The J gene is TRBJ2-5, the V gene TRBV2; TRBD2 aligns across 10 bases. The length of the CDR3 is 18 residues. V dropped 2 bases and J dropped 2; count of bases not matched to a gene: 11. CDR1 SNHLY and CDR2 FYNNEI come from the germline V gene. Here the CDR3 DNA reads TGTGCCAGCAGTGAATCGGCTAGCGGGAGAGGGGGGCAAGAGACCCAGTACTTC. Translation: CASSESASGRGGQETQYF. Together with reference TRBV2 and TRBJ2-5, the CDR3 gives the full variable domain: EPEVTQTPSHQVTQMGQEVILRCVPISNHLYFYWYRQILGQKVEFLVSFYNNEISEKSEIFDDQFSVERPDGSNFTLKIRSTKLEDSAMYFCASSESASGRGGQETQYFGPGTRLLVL.

This clone was recorded once. This sequence joins TRBV18 and TRBJ2-3; 11 nucleotides align to TRBD2. Per germline, CDR1 KGHSH and CDR2 LQKENI. V lost 1 base to trimming and J lost 2 bases; unmatched junction nucleotides: 14. The CDR3 runs 20 residues. In DNA form, the CDR3 reads TGTGCCAGCTCACCACTGAGTCGGGCTAGCGGGAGGTCTAACACAGATACGCAGTATTTT. This translates into CASSPLSRASGRSNTDTQYF.

This clone occurred a few times. The CDR3 sequence: CASSFRDEQFF. In DNA, the CDR3 is TGTGCCAGCAGTTTCAGGGATGAGCAGTTCTTC. The chain carries TRBV27 and TRBJ2-1; D might be TRBD1 (5 bases). Germline CDR1 reads MNHEY; CDR2 reads SMNVEV (reference sequence). V was cut by 3 bases and J by 8 bases, with 5 bases left in between. The CDR3 runs 11 residues.

This sequence joins TRBV28 and TRBJ2-2, with 7 bases matching TRBD1. CDR1 and CDR2 (germline): MDHEN, SYDVKM. The CDR3 contains 14 residues. V dropped 8 bases and J dropped 1; count of bases not matched to a gene: 4. The CDR3 bases are TGTGCCAGCCTAAGGGACAGGAACACCGGGGAGCTGTTTTTT. Translating it yields CASLRDRNTGELFF.

This clone was seen only once. This chain joins TRBV28 and TRBJ1-5, with D perhaps matching TRBD1 (5 bases). The CDR3 totals 16 residues. V was clipped by 5 bases and J by 0 bases, with 14 bases between them. In germline, CDR1 is MDHEN, CDR2 SYDVKM. The CDR3 protein is CASSPSRRGSNQPQHF. The CDR3 nucleotides are TGTGCCAGCAGTCCATCCCGGAGGGGTAGCAATCAGCCCCAGCATTTT.

This clone was observed a handful of times. This chain joins TRBV19 and TRBJ1-4, with 7 bases lining up with TRBD1. Trimming at V came to 9 bases and at J to 5 bases, leaving 9 bases not matched to a gene. The CDR3 consists of 14 residues. Germline V lookup: CDR1 LNHDA, CDR2 SQIVND (reference sequence). CDR3 amino acids: CASSPGQRNEKLFF. As DNA, the CDR3 is TGTGCCAGCAGTCCGGGACAGCGAAATGAAAAACTGTTTTTT.

The CDR3 DNA reads TGCGCCAGCAGCTTGGACAGGGCAGATACGCAGTATTTT. Protein sequence: CASSLDRADTQYF. This sequence joins TRBV5-1 and TRBJ2-3; D might be TRBD1 (6 bases). V was trimmed by 0 bases and J by 4 bases, leaving 6 bases between them. The CDR3 contains 13 residues. CDR1 and CDR2 (germline): SGHRS, YFSETQ.

For this clone: A far larger clone is off by one base, so a read error is likely. V and J are TRBV9 and TRBJ2-2; 12 bases are a match to TRBD2. Germline loops: CDR1 SGDLS, CDR2 YYNGEE. This CDR3 has 15 amino acids. V lost 5 bases, J lost 3 bases, and 2 bases stayed unmatched. The CDR3 spells CASSRLAGDTGELFF. The CDR3 region has the DNA TGTGCCAGCAGTAGACTAGCGGGAGACACCGGGGAGCTGTTTTTT.

This chain links TRBV15 with TRBJ2-2; 14 bases line up with TRBD2. This CDR3 is built from 15 residues. Germline values: CDR1 LNHNV, CDR2 YYDKDF (reference sequence). V gave up 3 bases and J gave up 6 bases; unmatched junction bases: 0. CDR3 region: CATSRGLAGAGELFF. CDR3 DNA: TGTGCCACCAGCAGGGGACTAGCGGGAGCCGGGGAGCTGTTTTTT.

The count of this clone is one. This chain links TRBV30 with TRBJ2-7; 7 bases agree with TRBD2. Germline CDR1 reads GTSNPN; CDR2 reads SVGIG (reference sequence). V lost 4 bases, J lost 3 bases, and 3 bases stayed unmatched. This CDR3 has 12 residues. The CDR3 coding sequence is TGTGCCTGGAACTGGGAGGGCTACGAGCAGTACTTC. Its protein is CAWNWEGYEQYF.

The chain is built from TRBV6-4 and TRBJ2-1, with 9 nucleotides matching TRBD1. Germline CDR1 MRHNA, CDR2 SNTAGT. V gave up 5 bases and J gave up 4 bases; unmatched junction bases: 6. The CDR3 runs to 15 residues. CDR3 sequence (DNA): TGTGCCAGCAGTAGGGGACAGGGCCGTTACAATGAGCAGTTCTTC. Amino acids: CASSRGQGRYNEQFF.

V is TRBV6-5 and J is TRBJ1-5, with D perhaps matching TRBD1 (6 bases). CDR3 length: 14 residues. Germline V gene data show CDR1 as MNHEY and CDR2 as SVGAGI. Trimming removed 6 bases from V and 7 bases from J, with 16 bases in between. The CDR3 DNA reads as TGTGCCAGCAGAGGTACAGGGAACGGGCAGCCCCAGCATTTT. As protein: CASRGTGNGQPQHF.

The genes are TRBV7-3 and TRBJ1-1, with TRBD1 identical over 8 bases. With V trimmed by 5 bases and J by 5 bases, 7 bases remained unmatched. Germline V CDR1 and CDR2: SGHTA, FQGTGA. There are 14 residues in the CDR3. Here the CDR3 reads CASSQTGGGTEAFF. DNA for the CDR3: TGTGCCAGCAGCCAAACAGGGGGAGGGACTGAAGCTTTCTTT.

The chain combines TRBV5-6 with TRBJ1-2; TRBD1 matches 10 bases. The CDR3 loop spans 15 amino acids. Germline CDR1 is SGHDT and CDR2 is YYEEEE. V lost 4 bases to trimming and J lost 4 bases; unmatched junction nucleotides: 7. CDR3 sequence: CASSRGTGEGYGYTF. In DNA form, the CDR3 reads TGTGCCAGCAGCCGCGGGACAGGGGAGGGCTATGGCTACACCTTC.

The V gene is TRBV29-1, the J gene TRBJ2-4, with 10 bases matching TRBD2. This CDR3 comprises 15 residues. V shed 6 bases and J 1 base; nucleotides not matched to a gene: 6. In germline, CDR1 is SQVTM, CDR2 ANQGSEA. The CDR3 sequence: CSVGRAGGAKNIQYF. The CDR3, as DNA: TGCAGCGTGGGTAGAGCGGGAGGGGCCAAAAACATTCAGTACTTC.

The chain is built from TRBV24-1 and TRBJ2-2; TRBD1 matches at 10 bases. The CDR3 spans 15 residues. V dropped 4 bases and J dropped 5; count of bases not matched to a gene: 3. The germline gives CDR1 KGHDR, CDR2 SFDVKD. The CDR3: CATSDPGQGTGELFF. The CDR3, as DNA: TGTGCCACCAGTGACCCGGGACAGGGGACCGGGGAGCTGTTTTTT.

The V and J genes are TRBV3-1 (or the pseudogene TRBV3-2) and TRBJ2-3, with D hard to call. Germline CDR1 and CDR2: LGHDT and YNNKEL (reference sequence). This CDR3 is 12 amino acids long. V lost 5 bases and J lost 4, with 7 bases in between. CDR3 in DNA: TGTGCCAGCAGCTCCTCCTCAGATACGCAGTATTTT. This codes for CASSSSSDTQYF.